Detailed here is one T cell receptor (beta chain). Other DNA sequences in the same sample also yield this CDR3. The data derive from a study of blood T cell repertoires in COVID-19. About the study: Sources were T cells, B-cell-depleted T cells, or PBMCs; the material itself was cDNA or gDNA.

As originally analysed: For nucleated cells, counts were estimated from reference gene primer amplification. Assay: immunoSEQ multiplex PCR; the TCRdb copy retains only in-frame clones and omits some. The V and J calls and clone size are taken from that table; D and trimming were inferred from the DNA. This sample has about 320,000 clones, with 85% found just once. V lost 2 bases to trimming and J lost 0 bases, with 8 bases between them. The CDR3 extends over 14 amino acids. Looked up from germline, CDR1 is KGHSH and CDR2 is LQKENI. J is TRBJ2-7 and V is TRBV18; D may be TRBD1 (6 bases). The TCR comes from a human donor in a cohort sampled during active COVID-19. The specimen was peripheral blood. Here the CDR3 reads CASSPTGSSYEQYF. For the CDR3, the DNA is TGTGCCAGCTCACCAACAGGGAGCTCCTACGAGCAGTACTTC.